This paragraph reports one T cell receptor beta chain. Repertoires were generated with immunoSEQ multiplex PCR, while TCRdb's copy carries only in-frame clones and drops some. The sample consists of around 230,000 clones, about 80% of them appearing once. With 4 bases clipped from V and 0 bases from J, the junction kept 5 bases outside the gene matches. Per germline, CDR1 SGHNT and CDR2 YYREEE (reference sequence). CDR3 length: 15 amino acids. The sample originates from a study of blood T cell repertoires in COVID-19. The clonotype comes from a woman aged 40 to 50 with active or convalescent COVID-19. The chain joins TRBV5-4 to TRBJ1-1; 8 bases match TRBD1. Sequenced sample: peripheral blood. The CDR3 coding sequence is TGTGCCAGCAGCCAGACAGGGGCCATGAACACTGAAGCTTTCTTT. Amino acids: CASSQTGAMNTEAFF.